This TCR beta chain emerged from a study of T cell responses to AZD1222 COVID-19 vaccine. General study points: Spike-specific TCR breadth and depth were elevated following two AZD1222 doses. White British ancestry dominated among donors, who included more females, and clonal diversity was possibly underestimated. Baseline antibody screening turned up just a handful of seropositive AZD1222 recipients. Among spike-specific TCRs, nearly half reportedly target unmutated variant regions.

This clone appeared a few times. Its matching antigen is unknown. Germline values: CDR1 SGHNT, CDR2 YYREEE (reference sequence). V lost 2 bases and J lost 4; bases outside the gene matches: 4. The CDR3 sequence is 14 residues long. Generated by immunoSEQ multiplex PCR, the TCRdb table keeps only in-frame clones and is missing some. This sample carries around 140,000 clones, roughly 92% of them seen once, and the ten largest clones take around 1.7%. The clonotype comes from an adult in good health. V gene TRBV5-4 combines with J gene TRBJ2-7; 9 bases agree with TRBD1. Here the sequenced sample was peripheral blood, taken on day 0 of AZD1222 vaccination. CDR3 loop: CASSFPGQGYEQYF. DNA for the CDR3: TGTGCCAGCAGCTTCCCGGGACAGGGTTACGAGCAGTACTTC.